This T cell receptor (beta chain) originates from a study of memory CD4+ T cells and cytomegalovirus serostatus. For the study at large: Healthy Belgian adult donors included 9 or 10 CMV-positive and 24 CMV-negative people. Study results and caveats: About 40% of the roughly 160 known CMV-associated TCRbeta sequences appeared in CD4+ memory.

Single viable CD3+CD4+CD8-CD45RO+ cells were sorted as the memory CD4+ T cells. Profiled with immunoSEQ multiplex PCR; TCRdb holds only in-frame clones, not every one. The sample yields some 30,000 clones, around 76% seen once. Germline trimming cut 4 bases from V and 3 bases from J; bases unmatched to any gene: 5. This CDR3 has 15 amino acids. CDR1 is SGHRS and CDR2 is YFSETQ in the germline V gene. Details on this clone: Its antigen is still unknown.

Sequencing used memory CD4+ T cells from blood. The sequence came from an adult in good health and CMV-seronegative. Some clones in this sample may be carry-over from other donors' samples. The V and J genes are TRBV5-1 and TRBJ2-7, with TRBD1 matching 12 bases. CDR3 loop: CASSDGTGGIYEQYF. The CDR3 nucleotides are TGCGCCAGCAGCGACGGGACAGGGGGCATCTACGAGCAGTACTTC.